The 7 T cell receptor beta chains below come from one sample, sequenced in a study of T cells in Graves' hyperthyroidism and ophthalmopathy. TCR beta CDR3 region amplification was performed from RNA transcripts. HTBI primers were employed in a first-round RT-PCR of the TCR CDR3. TCRdb itself ran the multiplex PCR reads through MiXCR, one entry per CDR3 protein. This table has a few hundred thousand distinct CDR3 sequences, approximately 14% appearing once. Material: blood. These receptor sequences come from a woman aged 40-49 years with Graves' ophthalmopathy.

This chain links TRBV27 with TRBJ1-6, with D maybe TRBD1 (6 bases). CDR3 length: 14 amino acids. V gave up 6 bases and J gave up 8 bases, with 14 bases separating them. The germline CDR1 and CDR2 sequences are MNHEY and SMNVEV (reference sequence). Here the CDR3 reads CASRQGRGYSPLHF. In DNA form, the CDR3 reads TGTGCCAGCAGACAGGGACGGGGTTATTCACCCCTCCACTTT.

The rearrangement joins TRBV29-1 to TRBJ1-2; D unresolved. The CDR3 contains 11 residues. V lost 2 bases and J 7 bases, leaving 8 bases between the germline ends. The germline V gene encodes CDR1 SQVTM and CDR2 ANQGSEA. CDR3 loop: CSVELASGYTF. The CDR3 DNA reads as TGCAGCGTTGAATTAGCCTCTGGCTACACCTTC.

V gene TRBV28 combines with J gene TRBJ2-4; D possibly uses TRBD1 or TRBD2 (5 bases each). The V gene's germline CDR1 is MDHEN and CDR2 SYDVKM. The length of the CDR3 is 13 residues. V lost 4 bases to trimming and J lost 6 bases, with 10 bases between them. CDR3 nucleotide sequence: TGTGCCAGCAGTTGGGACCCCGGAAACATTCAGTACTTC. Translation: CASSWDPGNIQYF.

The chain uses TRBV11-2 and TRBJ1-4, with 8 bases fitting TRBD1. This CDR3 contains 16 residues. J was trimmed by 1 base and V by 5 bases; bases with no gene match: 6. Germline CDR1 is SGHAT and CDR2 is FQNNGV. The CDR3 sequence: CASSEPDRGTNEKLFF. The CDR3 DNA is TGTGCCAGCAGCGAACCCGACAGGGGAACTAATGAAAAACTGTTTTTT.

This clonotype was observed at least ten times. The CDR3 protein is CASTLEGGTDEKLFF. The CDR3 DNA reads as TGCGCCAGCACCCTGGAGGGGGGGACTGATGAAAAACTGTTTTTT. The chain carries TRBV5-1 and TRBJ1-4; TRBD1 is a possible D gene (6 bases). V was trimmed by 6 bases and J by 6 bases, leaving 18 bases between them. Germline V lookup: CDR1 SGHRS, CDR2 YFSETQ. The CDR3 consists of 15 residues.

This clonotype was observed at least ten times. The chain recombines TRBV7-9 with TRBJ2-2; D not certain. The length of the CDR3 is 14 residues. Deletions cut 11 bases from V and 0 bases from J, with 13 bases between. Germline CDR1 SEHNR, CDR2 FQNEAQ (reference sequence). The CDR3 reads CAGALEANTGELFF. In DNA form, the CDR3 reads TGTGCCGGAGCACTCGAAGCGAACACCGGGGAGCTGTTTTTT.

This clonotype appeared many times. The V and J genes are TRBV11-1 and TRBJ2-1; 10 bases map to TRBD2. The CDR3 length is 14 residues. V lost 5 bases, J lost 10 bases, and 8 bases stayed unmatched. CDR1 and CDR2 (germline): SGHAT, FQDESV (reference sequence). CDR3: CASSLTSGVNEQFF. The CDR3 DNA is TGTGCCAGCAGCCTAACTAGCGGGGTTAACGAGCAGTTCTTC.